The clone carrying this TCR beta chain was recorded many times. Its specificity is not known. The ends were cut back, 4 bases at V and 4 bases at J, with 5 bases in the middle. Germline V gene sequence: CDR1 SGDLS, CDR2 YYNGEE. CDR3 size: 11 residues. This specimen comes from a study of T cells in Graves' hyperthyroidism and ophthalmopathy. Whole-study context: Any treatment followed the collection of peripheral blood at initial diagnosis.

TCR beta CDR3 sequences were amplified from RNA transcripts. The HTBI set primed first-round TCR CDR3 RT-PCR. Using its own MiXCR run on the multiplex PCR reads, TCRdb lists one record per CDR3 protein. This sample has approximately 740,000 distinct CDR3 sequences; approximately 14% occur once, and the top ten carry around 9.6%. The study enrolled patients aged 18 to 65 with newly diagnosed hyperthyroidism of under 2 months' duration. Diagnosis relied on clinical symptoms, serum thyroxine and TRAb, thyroid ultrasound and orbital computed tomography. Findings and caveats of the study: Most clonotypes expanded in thyroid above 0.001 were likewise present in blood.

The sequenced sample consisted of blood. The V and J genes are TRBV9 and TRBJ1-1; unclear D gene. The TCR was taken from a woman aged 18-30 years with Graves' hyperthyroidism. Here the CDR3 DNA reads TGTGCCAGCAGCAACGGCACTGAAGCTTTCTTT. Amino acid sequence: CASSNGTEAFF.